This T cell receptor (beta chain) was sequenced during a study of CD8 T cells in ankylosing spondylitis. Study-wide points: Seemingly distinctive of ankylosing spondylitis blood was a TCR beta motif formed by eight highly homologous variants. Past research had described some motif variants in reactive arthritis synovial fluid and blood. Disease-linked clones were reportedly significantly enriched in matched ankylosing spondylitis synovial fluid.

Germline CDR1 SNHLY, CDR2 FYNNEI. The CDR3 contains 13 residues. V dropped 9 bases and J dropped 1 base, with 10 bases sitting between them. It was by quantitative 5'-RACE with molecular barcodes that TCR beta libraries were made. MiXCR, run by TCRdb on the 5' RACE reads, gives a single entry per CDR3 protein. The data contain around 340,000 distinct CDR3 sequences, about 14% of them singletons. A note on this clonotype: The antigen remains unidentified.

Sequenced material: blood, either unsorted or a sorted T cell fraction (not recorded which). The rearrangement links TRBV2 to TRBJ1-5; D might be TRBD1 (5 bases). This sequence was found in a male donor with ankylosing spondylitis or in good health (not recorded which). The chain's CDR3 is CASEWGSNQPQHF. CDR3 sequence (DNA): TGTGCCAGTGAGTGGGGGAGCAATCAGCCCCAGCATTTT.